The present entry profiles one TCR beta chain with its context. The data originate from a study of blood T cell repertoires in COVID-19. About the research overall: COVID-19 samples collected from the United States, Italy and Spain covered acute and convalescent phases. The analysed material was cDNA or gDNA that came from T cells, B-cell-depleted T cells, or PBMCs.

Methods used by the authors: The assay estimated nucleated cells by amplifying reference gene primers. Sequencing was performed with immunoSEQ multiplex PCR; in TCRdb, only in-frame clones are kept and a portion is missing. D and trimming were read from the DNA, whereas the V and J calls and clone size are those reported in that table. The data show approximately 310,000 clones, about 89% seen once. This CDR3 spans 16 amino acids. The ends were cut back, 4 bases at V and 6 bases at J, with 19 bases in the middle. Looked up from germline, CDR1 is MDHEN and CDR2 is SYDVKM. Input material: peripheral blood. The receptor was isolated from a woman between 45 and 65 years old who had recovered from COVID-19. The chain uses TRBV28 and TRBJ2-1; D perhaps matches TRBD2 (6 bases). Here the CDR3 DNA reads TGTGCCAGCAGTTCTCGGCGGGGAACACTCTCCAATGAGCAGTTCTTC. It translates to CASSSRRGTLSNEQFF.